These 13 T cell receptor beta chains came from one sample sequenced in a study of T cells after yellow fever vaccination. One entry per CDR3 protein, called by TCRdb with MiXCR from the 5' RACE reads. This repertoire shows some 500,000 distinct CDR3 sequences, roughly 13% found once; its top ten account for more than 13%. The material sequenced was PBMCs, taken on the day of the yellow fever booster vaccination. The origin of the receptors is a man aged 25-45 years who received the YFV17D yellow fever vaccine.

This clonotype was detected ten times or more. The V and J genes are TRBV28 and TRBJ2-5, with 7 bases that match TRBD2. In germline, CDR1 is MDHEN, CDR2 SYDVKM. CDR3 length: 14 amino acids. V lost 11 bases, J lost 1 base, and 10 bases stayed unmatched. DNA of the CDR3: TGTGCCGTAAAAGGGAGGGGACCCCAAGAGACCCAGTACTTC. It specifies CAVKGRGPQETQYF.

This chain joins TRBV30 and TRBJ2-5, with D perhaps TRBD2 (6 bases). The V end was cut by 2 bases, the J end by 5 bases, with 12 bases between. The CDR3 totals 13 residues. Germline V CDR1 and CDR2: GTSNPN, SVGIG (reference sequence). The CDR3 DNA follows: TGTGCCTGGAGTTTCCGTGGGGGGGAGACCCAGTACTTC. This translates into CAWSFRGGETQYF.

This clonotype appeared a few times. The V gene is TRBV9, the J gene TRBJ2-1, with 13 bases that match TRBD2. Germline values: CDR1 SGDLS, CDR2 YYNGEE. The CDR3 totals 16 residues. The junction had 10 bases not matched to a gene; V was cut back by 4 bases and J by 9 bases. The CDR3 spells CASSTTSGRASTEQFF. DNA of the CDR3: TGTGCCAGCAGCACAACTAGCGGGAGGGCCAGTACTGAGCAGTTCTTC.

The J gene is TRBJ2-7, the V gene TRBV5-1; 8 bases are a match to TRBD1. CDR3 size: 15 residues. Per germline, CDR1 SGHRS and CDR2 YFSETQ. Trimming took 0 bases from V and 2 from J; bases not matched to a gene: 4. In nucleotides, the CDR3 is TGCGCCAGCAGCTTGGTGCAGGGGGCAACCTACGAGCAGTACTTC. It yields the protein CASSLVQGATYEQYF.

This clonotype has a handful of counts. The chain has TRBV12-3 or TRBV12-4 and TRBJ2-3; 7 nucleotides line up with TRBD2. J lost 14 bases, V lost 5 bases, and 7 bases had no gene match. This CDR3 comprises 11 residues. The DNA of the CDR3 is TGTGCCAGCAGTCCCGGGACTATTACGTATTTT. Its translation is CASSPGTITYF.

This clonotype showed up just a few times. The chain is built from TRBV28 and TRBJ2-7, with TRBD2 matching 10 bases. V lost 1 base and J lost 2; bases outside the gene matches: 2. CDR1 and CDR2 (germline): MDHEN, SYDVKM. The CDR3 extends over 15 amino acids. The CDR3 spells CASSLSSGSAYEQYF. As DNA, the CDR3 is TGTGCCAGCAGTTTATCTAGCGGGAGTGCCTACGAGCAGTACTTC.

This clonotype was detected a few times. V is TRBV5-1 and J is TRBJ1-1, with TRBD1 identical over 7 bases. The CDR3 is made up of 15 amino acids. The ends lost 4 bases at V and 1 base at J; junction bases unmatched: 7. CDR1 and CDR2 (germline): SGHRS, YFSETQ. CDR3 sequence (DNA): TGCGCCAGCAGCGGACAGGCAGTGGAGAACACTGAAGCTTTCTTT. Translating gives CASSGQAVENTEAFF. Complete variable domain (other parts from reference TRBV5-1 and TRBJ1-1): KAGVTQTPRYLIKTRGQQVTLSCSPISGHRSVSWYQQTPGQGLQFLFEYFSETQRNKGNFPGRFSGRQFSNSRSEMNVSTLELGDSALYLCASSGQAVENTEAFFGQGTRLTVV.

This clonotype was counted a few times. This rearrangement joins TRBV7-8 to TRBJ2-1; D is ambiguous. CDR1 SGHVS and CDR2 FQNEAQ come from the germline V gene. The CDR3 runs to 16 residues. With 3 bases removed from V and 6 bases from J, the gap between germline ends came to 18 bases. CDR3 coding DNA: TGTGCCAGCAGCTTGGTGGGTAGAGCCTCTCCCAATGAGCAGTTCTTC. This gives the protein CASSLVGRASPNEQFF.

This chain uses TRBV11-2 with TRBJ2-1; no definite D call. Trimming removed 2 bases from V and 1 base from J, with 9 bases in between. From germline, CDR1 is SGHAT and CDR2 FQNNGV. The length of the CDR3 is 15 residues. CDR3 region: CASSLFLGSYNEQFF. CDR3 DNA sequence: TGTGCCAGCAGCTTATTCTTGGGGTCCTACAATGAGCAGTTCTTC.

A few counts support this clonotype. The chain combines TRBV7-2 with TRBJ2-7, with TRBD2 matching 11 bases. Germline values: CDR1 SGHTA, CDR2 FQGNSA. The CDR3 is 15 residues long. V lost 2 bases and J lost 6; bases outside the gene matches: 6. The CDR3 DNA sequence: TGTGCCAGCAGCTTAACTAGCGGGAGTGGAGGCGAGCAGTACTTC. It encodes CASSLTSGSGGEQYF.

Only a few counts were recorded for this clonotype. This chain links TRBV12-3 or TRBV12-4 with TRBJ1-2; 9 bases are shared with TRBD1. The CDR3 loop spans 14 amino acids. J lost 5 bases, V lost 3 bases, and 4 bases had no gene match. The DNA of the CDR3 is TGTGCCAGCAGTTTGGGACAGGGCAAGTATGGCTACACCTTC. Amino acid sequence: CASSLGQGKYGYTF.

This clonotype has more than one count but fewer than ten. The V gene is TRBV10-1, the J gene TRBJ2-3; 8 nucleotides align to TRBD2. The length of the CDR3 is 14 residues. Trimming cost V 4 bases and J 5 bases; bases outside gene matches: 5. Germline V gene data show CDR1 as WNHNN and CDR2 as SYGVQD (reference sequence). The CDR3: CASSGGGRGDTQYF. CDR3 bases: TGCGCCAGCAGTGGCGGGGGGAGAGGAGATACGCAGTATTTT.

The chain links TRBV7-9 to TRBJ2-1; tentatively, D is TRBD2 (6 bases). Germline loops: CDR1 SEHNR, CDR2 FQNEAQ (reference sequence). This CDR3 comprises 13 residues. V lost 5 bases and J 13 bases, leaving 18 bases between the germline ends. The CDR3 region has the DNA TGTGCCAGCAGCCTTCGAACGGCGGGACCCCAGTTCTTC. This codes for CASSLRTAGPQFF.